This T cell receptor beta chain stems from a study of post-analysis software for immune sequencing data. Researchers reported that TCR beta cDNA libraries carried unique molecular identifiers. TCRdb reprocessed the PCR reads via MiXCR and lists one record per CDR3 protein. The sample yields hundreds of thousands of distinct CDR3 sequences, about 53% seen once. This clonotype was seen more than once but under ten times. Its antigen remains unidentified. Notes on the study in general: A few TRBV segments, TRBV5-6, TRBV5-1 and TRBV20-1 among them, were found more frequent in patients than controls. In multiple sclerosis, normalized Chao1 diversity was significantly below that of controls.

This CDR3 region has 17 residues. Between the trimmed V and J ends, which lost 3 bases and 1 base, there was a span of 21 bases. Germline V gives CDR1 DFQATT, CDR2 SNEGSKA (reference sequence). This TCR was sampled from a girl aged 10-17 years with multiple sclerosis. The gene calls are TRBV20-1 and TRBJ2-5; D is possibly TRBD2 (6 bases). Sample: blood. In nucleotides, the CDR3 is TGCAGTGCTAGTACCCGGCTATTAGCGGAGGTCCAAGAGACCCAGTACTTC. Its translation: CSASTRLLAEVQETQYF.